This entry describes one T cell receptor (beta chain). Its antigen remains unidentified. The sample belongs to a study of shared clonotypes between healthy human individuals. Study-wide points: Clonotypes shared by all four sorted-subset donors had higher generation probabilities than non-shared clonotypes.

TCRdb's copy holds only in-frame clones and misses some; the assay was immunoSEQ multiplex PCR. This sample carries a few million clones, roughly 92% of them seen once, and the ten largest clones take 0.14%. CDR1 is SGDLS, CDR2 YYNGEE, per germline. The trim removed 3 bases at V and 7 bases at J, leaving 4 bases unmatched. The CDR3 spans 15 residues. The chain carries TRBV9 and TRBJ1-6; 10 positions match TRBD1. The TCR comes from a man aged 18-30 years in good health. Sequencing input: naive CD4+ T cells sorted from blood. Sample subset: CD45RA+ positively selected. CDR3 nucleotide sequence: TGTGCCAGCAGCGCGGACAGGGGGGACAATTCACCCCTCCACTTT. Protein sequence: CASSADRGDNSPLHF.